This TCR beta chain was identified in a study of tumor-infiltrating lymphocytes in primary liver carcinoma. Both blood RNA, taken from unsorted whole blood, and germline DNA were extracted. A primer matching the constant region was used to make TCR beta cDNA from about 500 ng of total RNA. Researchers made the TCR beta libraries by running three nested multiplex PCR rounds with slightly modified ARM-PCR. The opening two PCR rounds, nine to eleven cycles each, paired TRBV1-TRBV30 forward primers with a C-beta reverse primer. TCRdb called the multiplex PCR reads again in MiXCR, with one record for every CDR3 protein. The data show 300,000 to 400,000 distinct CDR3 sequences, with around three fifths seen just once and approximately 5.9% held by the top ten. Comment on this clonotype: Its target is unknown. Without the conserved terminal phenylalanine or tryptophan, this CDR3 likely stems from a read error.

Study-wide findings and caveats: Owing to bulk unsorted samples, no comparison was made between CD4+ and CD8+ repertoires.

The germline CDR1 and CDR2 sequences are MNHNY and SVGAGI (reference sequence). V shed 7 bases and J 4 bases; nucleotides not matched to a gene: 9. This CDR3 has 15 amino acids. Source material: peripheral blood. The sequence came from a man between 40 and 49 years old with primary liver carcinoma and hepatitis B virus infection. The chain couples TRBV6-6 to TRBJ2-1, with 8 bases matching TRBD2. Here the CDR3 reads CASIHGRANYNEQFL. The CDR3 DNA reads TGTGCCAGCATCCACGGGAGGGCCAATTACAATGAGCAGTTCCTC.